A single sample is the source of the 26 T cell receptor beta chains below, sequenced in a study of T-cell memory formation after mild COVID-19. TCRdb passed the 5' RACE reads through MiXCR, listing each CDR3 protein once. The table lists approximately 580,000 distinct CDR3 sequences, over 20% of them singletons. Specimen: PBMCs or a T cell subset sorted from them (not recorded which). These receptors originate from an adult woman who had mild COVID-19 (a few samples of this study predate the infection). Cell type and time point are not known.

This rearrangement joins TRBV29-1 to TRBJ1-5, with D possibly being TRBD1 (5 bases). CDR1 and CDR2 from the germline V gene are SQVTM and ANQGSEA. The CDR3 is 13 amino acids. Trimming pared 4 bases from V and 4 bases from J, leaving 11 bases between. The CDR3: CSVGAGRNQPQHF. CDR3 bases: TGCAGCGTTGGGGCAGGGCGAAATCAGCCCCAGCATTTT.

This clonotype was seen a few times. This sequence joins TRBV7-2 and TRBJ1-5; 8 bases fit TRBD1. The CDR3 has 15 amino acids. Germline loops: CDR1 SGHTA, CDR2 FQGNSA. V trimming: 4 bases; J trimming: 5 bases; junction bases outside the gene matches: 7. CDR3 residues: CASSSNGQGYQPQHF. The CDR3 DNA is TGTGCCAGCAGCTCTAACGGACAGGGTTATCAGCCCCAGCATTTT.

This chain links TRBV11-3 with TRBJ2-1; D remains ambiguous. Trimming removed 4 bases from V and 6 bases from J, with 16 bases in between. This CDR3 has 15 amino acids. The germline V gene has CDR1 SGHNT and CDR2 YENEEA. CDR3 amino acids: CASSSSGLGSNEQFF. CDR3 DNA sequence: TGTGCCAGCAGCTCCTCCGGGTTAGGTAGCAATGAGCAGTTCTTC. The full variable domain, completed using reference TRBV11-3 and TRBJ2-1, is EAGVVQSPRYKIIEKKQPVAFWCNPISGHNTLYWYLQNLGQGPELLIRYENEEAVDDSQLPKDRFSAERLKGVDSTLKIQPAELGDSAVYLCASSSSGLGSNEQFFGPGTRLTVL.

The gene calls are TRBV10-3 and TRBJ1-2; no definite D call. Germline V gives CDR1 ENHRY, CDR2 SYGVKD. The CDR3 has 11 residues. V dropped 6 bases and J dropped 8 bases, with 10 bases sitting between them. CDR3 DNA: TGTGCCATCAGCCGGACGGACGGCTACACCTTC. It translates to CAISRTDGYTF.

This clonotype has only a few counts. This chain joins TRBV29-1 and TRBJ2-7; D call uncertain. The germline CDR1 and CDR2 sequences are SQVTM and ANQGSEA. The V gene lost 0 bases and the J gene lost 3 bases, with 9 bases spanning the gap. This CDR3 comprises 13 residues. The CDR3, as DNA: TGCAGCGTTGAAGATGAGACCCTCTACGAGCAGTACTTC. Its translation is CSVEDETLYEQYF.

For the CDR3, the DNA is TGCGCCAGCAGCTTGGTGGCAACCTACGAGCAGTACTTC. Translation gives CASSLVATYEQYF. The chain carries TRBV5-1 and TRBJ2-7; the D is unclear. V shed 0 bases and J shed 2 bases, with 6 bases lying between them. The germline CDR1 and CDR2 sequences are SGHRS and YFSETQ. This CDR3 contains 13 residues. The full variable domain, with the rest looked up from reference TRBV5-1 and TRBJ2-7, is KAGVTQTPRYLIKTRGQQVTLSCSPISGHRSVSWYQQTPGQGLQFLFEYFSETQRNKGNFPGRFSGRQFSNSRSEMNVSTLELGDSALYLCASSLVATYEQYFGPGTRLTVT.

This clonotype was seen only a few times. The chain joins TRBV5-6 to TRBJ2-5; TRBD1 matches at 10 bases. J lost 2 bases, V lost 4 bases, and 11 bases had no gene match. Germline V lookup: CDR1 SGHDT, CDR2 YYEEEE. CDR3 length: 17 amino acids. Here the CDR3 DNA reads TGTGCCAGCAGCAACCCGGGACAGGGGATTATACAAGAGACCCAGTACTTC. This sequence encodes CASSNPGQGIIQETQYF.

This clonotype has just a few counts. The rearrangement joins TRBV2 to TRBJ2-6; D is undetermined. The V and J ends lost 8 bases and 4 bases respectively, with 9 bases between them. This CDR3 contains 13 residues. Looked up from germline, CDR1 is SNHLY and CDR2 is FYNNEI. The CDR3 DNA reads as TGTGCCAGCGCTCGAGGAGGGGCCAACGTCCTGACTTTC. Its translation: CASARGGANVLTF.

This clonotype was picked up a small number of times. This chain's CDR3 is CASSLTFGGREETQYF. As DNA, the CDR3 is TGTGCCAGCAGCTTAACGTTCGGGGGGCGAGAAGAGACCCAGTACTTC. The V call is TRBV7-6, the J call TRBJ2-5, with D possibly TRBD2 on 7 matching bases. Germline V CDR1 and CDR2: SGHVS, FNYEAQ. V lost 2 bases to trimming and J lost 3 bases, with 16 bases between them. This CDR3 region has 16 residues. Based on the CDR3 plus reference TRBV7-6 and TRBJ2-5, the full variable domain is GAGVSQSPRYKVTKRGQDVALRCDPISGHVSLYWYRQALGQGPEFLTYFNYEAQQDKSGLPNDRFSAERPEGSISTLTIQRTEQRDSAMYRCASSLTFGGREETQYFGPGTRLLVL.

This clonotype was detected a few times. J is TRBJ2-1 and V is TRBV12-3 or TRBV12-4, with 12 bases that match TRBD2. With 5 bases clipped from V and 9 bases from J, the junction kept 14 bases outside the gene matches. This CDR3 has 17 amino acids. As DNA, the CDR3 is TGTGCCAGCAGTGAGGGATGGCTAGCGGGAGGGTGGAGTGAGCAGTTCTTC. Its protein is CASSEGWLAGGWSEQFF.

The chain recombines TRBV5-1 with TRBJ2-5, with TRBD2 as a possible D gene (7 bases). The V gene's germline CDR1 is SGHRS and CDR2 YFSETQ. V was pared by 1 base and J by 2 bases, with 15 bases between. The CDR3 covers 16 residues. In DNA, the CDR3 is TGCGCCAGCAGCTTGACGGGGGGCCTCCTACAAGAGACCCAGTACTTC. Protein sequence: CASSLTGGLLQETQYF.

The chain recombines TRBV7-9 with TRBJ2-2; D unresolved. V lost 5 bases, J lost 3 bases, and 13 bases lay in between. The CDR3 sequence is 15 residues long. Germline-derived CDR1 and CDR2 are SEHNR and FQNEAQ (reference sequence). DNA of the CDR3: TGTGCCAGCAGCCGGGTAGGATTGGACACCGGGGAGCTGTTTTTT. This sequence encodes CASSRVGLDTGELFF.

The table lists this clonotype with many counts. CDR3 nucleotide sequence: TGTGCCAGCAGTGTAGCGGGAGGGTTCAATGAGCAGTTCTTC. Protein: CASSVAGGFNEQFF. This rearrangement joins TRBV6-4 to TRBJ2-1, with 11 positions matching TRBD2. V shed 4 bases, J shed 6 bases, and the junction held 2 bases outside the gene matches. This CDR3 comprises 14 residues. Germline V gene sequence: CDR1 MRHNA, CDR2 SNTAGT.

The chain combines TRBV7-9 with TRBJ2-1, with TRBD2 matching over 7 bases. The V gene's germline CDR1 is SEHNR and CDR2 FQNEAQ (reference sequence). The trim removed 8 bases at V and 6 bases at J, leaving 10 bases unmatched. The length of the CDR3 is 14 residues. For the CDR3, the DNA is TGTGCCAGCTATGAACAAGCGGGATCCAATGAGCAGTTCTTC. Its protein product is CASYEQAGSNEQFF.

This rearrangement joins TRBV6-6 to TRBJ2-1; 9 positions match TRBD2. The J segment lost 7 bases and the V segment lost 3 bases, leaving 10 bases of the junction unmatched. CDR3 length: 16 residues. CDR1 MNHNY and CDR2 SVGAGI come from the germline V gene (reference sequence). CDR3 nucleotides: TGTGCCAGCAGTTATCAGCGGGGGGCGAGTTTGAATGAGCAGTTCTTC. Protein: CASSYQRGASLNEQFF.

The V call is TRBV15, the J call TRBJ2-1; D might be TRBD1 (5 bases). Germline CDR1 is LNHNV and CDR2 is YYDKDF (reference sequence). This CDR3 region has 15 residues. Trimming pared 1 base from V and 4 bases from J, leaving 11 bases between. This CDR3 is CATSRVFQGYNEQFF. DNA of the CDR3: TGTGCCACCAGCAGAGTATTTCAGGGATACAATGAGCAGTTCTTC.

The CDR3 loop is CASSLFPGLEVYEQFF. DNA for the CDR3: TGTGCCAGCAGCCTATTTCCGGGACTAGAGGTCTATGAGCAGTTCTTC. The J gene is TRBJ2-1, the V gene TRBV7-9; TRBD2 aligns across 8 bases. V dropped 5 bases and J dropped 8; count of bases not matched to a gene: 14. The CDR3 is made up of 16 amino acids. In germline, CDR1 is SEHNR, CDR2 FQNEAQ (reference sequence). Full variable domain (rest looked up from reference TRBV7-9 and TRBJ2-1): DTGVSQNPRHKITKRGQNVTFRCDPISEHNRLYWYRQTLGQGPEFLTYFQNEAQLEKSRLLSDRFSAERPKGSFSTLEIQRTEQGDSAMYLCASSLFPGLEVYEQFFGPGTRLTVL.

The chain employs TRBV12-3 or TRBV12-4 and TRBJ2-3; possibly TRBD2 for D (6 bases). This CDR3 is built from 15 residues. V lost 3 bases and J 5 bases, leaving 15 bases between the germline ends. The CDR3 bases are TGTGCCAGCAGTTTGGGTGGCGGGAATATAGATACGCAGTATTTT. It codes for CASSLGGGNIDTQYF.

This clonotype was counted only a few times. The chain has TRBV24-1 and TRBJ2-7; either TRBD1 or TRBD2 may fit D (5 bases each). CDR1 is KGHDR and CDR2 is SFDVKD in the germline V gene. The V end lost 3 bases, the J end lost 5 bases, and 10 bases lay between the germline ends. This CDR3 spans 13 amino acids. The chain's CDR3 is CATSDGGYNEQYF. CDR3 DNA sequence: TGTGCCACCAGTGATGGGGGATACAACGAGCAGTACTTC.

The genes are TRBV3-1 and TRBJ2-3, with D uncertain. The CDR3 contains 16 residues. Germline V gene data show CDR1 as LGHDT and CDR2 as YNNKEL (reference sequence). V was cut by 3 bases and J by 2 bases, with 15 bases left in between. CDR3 sequence (DNA): TGTGCCAGCAGCCATCACGGGTCGCCCAACACAGATACGCAGTATTTT. It yields the protein CASSHHGSPNTDTQYF.

This clonotype occurred many times. The J gene is TRBJ2-1, the V gene TRBV5-1, with 9 bases lining up with TRBD2. The CDR3 spans 13 residues. Trimming removed 6 bases from V and 8 bases from J; junction bases left unmatched: 6. The V gene's germline CDR1 is SGHRS and CDR2 YFSETQ. The CDR3 DNA is TGCGCCAGCATGACGGCGGGAGGGGATGAGCAGTTCTTC. Translated, it gives CASMTAGGDEQFF. The full variable domain, with the rest looked up from reference TRBV5-1 and TRBJ2-1, is KAGVTQTPRYLIKTRGQQVTLSCSPISGHRSVSWYQQTPGQGLQFLFEYFSETQRNKGNFPGRFSGRQFSNSRSEMNVSTLELGDSALYLCASMTAGGDEQFFGPGTRLTVL.

This clonotype was detected only a few times. The chain has TRBV6-2 or TRBV6-3 and TRBJ2-3, with D uncertain. The CDR3 spans 14 residues. The germline V and J ends were trimmed by 6 bases and 0 bases, with 10 bases remaining between them. In germline, CDR1 is MNHEY, CDR2 SVGEGT. As DNA, the CDR3 is TGTGCCAGCAGCCGGCCAGCTAGCACAGATACGCAGTATTTT. Protein sequence: CASSRPASTDTQYF.

This clonotype was observed a few times. This chain joins TRBV19 and TRBJ2-2, with a tentative D call TRBD2 (5 bases). The germline CDR1 and CDR2 sequences are LNHDA and SQIVND (reference sequence). V was shortened by 10 bases and J by 8 bases, with 8 bases between the two germline ends. The CDR3 totals 10 residues. The DNA of the CDR3 is TGTGCCACCCGGGGTGGGGAGCTGTTTTTT. The encoded protein is CATRGGELFF.

This chain connects TRBV27 to TRBJ2-1; D gene uncertain. Germline loops: CDR1 MNHEY, CDR2 SMNVEV (reference sequence). V was trimmed by 5 bases and J by 6 bases, leaving 14 bases between them. The CDR3 has 14 residues. CDR3 bases: TGTGCCAGCAGTCCGTCCGGTTCCCTCAATGAGCAGTTCTTC. This encodes CASSPSGSLNEQFF.

The V and J genes are TRBV5-5 and TRBJ2-7; D may be TRBD1 (5 bases). Between the trimmed V and J ends, which lost 0 bases and 1 base, there was a span of 8 bases. CDR3 length: 14 residues. CDR1 and CDR2 (germline): SGHKS, YYEKEE (reference sequence). The CDR3 DNA follows: TGTGCCAGCAGCTTGGCGACAGAATCCTACGAGCAGTACTTC. Its protein product is CASSLATESYEQYF.

This clonotype occurred a few times. This chain links TRBV3-1 with TRBJ2-3; D possibly corresponds to TRBD1 (5 bases). The CDR3 runs 17 residues. Trimming shortened V by 5 bases and J by 0 bases, and 18 bases separated the two germline ends. Looked up from germline, CDR1 is LGHDT and CDR2 is YNNKEL (reference sequence). CDR3 bases: TGTGCCAGCAGCGATAGGAGAAGGGGTGAAAGCACAGATACGCAGTATTTT. Its protein is CASSDRRRGESTDTQYF.